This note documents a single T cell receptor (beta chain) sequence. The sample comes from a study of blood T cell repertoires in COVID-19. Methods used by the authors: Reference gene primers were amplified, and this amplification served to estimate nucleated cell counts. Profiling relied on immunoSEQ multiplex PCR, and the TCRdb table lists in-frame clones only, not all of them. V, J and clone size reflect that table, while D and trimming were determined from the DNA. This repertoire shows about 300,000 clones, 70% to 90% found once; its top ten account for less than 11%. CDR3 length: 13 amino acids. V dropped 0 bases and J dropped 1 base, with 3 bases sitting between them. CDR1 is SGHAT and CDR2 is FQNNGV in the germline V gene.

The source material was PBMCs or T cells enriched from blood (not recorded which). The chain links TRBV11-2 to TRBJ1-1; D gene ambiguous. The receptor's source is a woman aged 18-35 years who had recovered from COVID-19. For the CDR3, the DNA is TGTGCCAGCAGCTTAGACAGGAACACTGAAGCTTTCTTT. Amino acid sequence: CASSLDRNTEAFF. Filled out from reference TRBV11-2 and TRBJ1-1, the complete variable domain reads EAGVAQSPRYKIIEKRQSVAFWCNPISGHATLYWYQQILGQGPKLLIQFQNNGVVDDSQLPKDRFSAERLKGVDSTLKIQPAKLEDSAVYLCASSLDRNTEAFFGQGTRLTVV.